A single sample gave rise to the 18 T cell receptor beta chains below, sequenced in a study of T cell responses to AZD1222 COVID-19 vaccine. Data came from immunoSEQ multiplex PCR; TCRdb stores just in-frame clones and leaves some out. Of just under 150,000 clones detected, about 92% appear once; the ten largest clones hold about 1.8%. The sample here was peripheral blood, taken 28 days after the second AZD1222 dose. These receptors were obtained from an adult who received the AZD1222 COVID-19 vaccine.

The chain combines TRBV18 with TRBJ1-1; D remains ambiguous. V lost 4 bases to trimming and J lost 8 bases, with 17 bases between them. The CDR3 length is 14 residues. Looked up from germline, CDR1 is KGHSH and CDR2 is LQKENI. In nucleotides, the CDR3 is TGTGCCAGCTCACAACTCCTCGAGATGTCCGAAGCTTTCTTT. Translation gives CASSQLLEMSEAFF.

This chain links TRBV19 with TRBJ2-7, with TRBD1 as a possible D gene (6 bases). The germline V gene encodes CDR1 LNHDA and CDR2 SQIVND (reference sequence). This CDR3 contains 14 residues. Between the trimmed V and J ends, which lost 0 bases and 2 bases, there was a span of 8 bases. This CDR3 reads CASSIEGAAYEQYF. In nucleotides, the CDR3 is TGTGCCAGTAGTATAGAGGGGGCAGCCTACGAGCAGTACTTC.

This clone came up once. Germline and junction disagree at one end, which may indicate a read error. This CDR3 reads CAGSFTGGDYGYTF. DNA for the CDR3: TGTGCCGGCAGCTTCACAGGGGGCGACTATGGCTACACCTTC. The V and J genes are TRBV7-2 and TRBJ1-2; 9 nucleotides align to TRBD1. Germline V gene sequence: CDR1 SGHTA, CDR2 FQGNSA. This CDR3 is built from 14 residues.

The V and J genes are TRBV9 and TRBJ2-3; either TRBD1 or TRBD2 may supply D (5 bases each). V gave up 4 bases and J gave up 6 bases, with 18 bases separating them. This CDR3 has 15 amino acids. The V gene's germline CDR1 is SGDLS and CDR2 YYNGEE. For the CDR3, the DNA is TGTGCCAGCAGCCCGAATTGGGGGATCGGGGATACGCAGTATTTT. It specifies CASSPNWGIGDTQYF.

This sequence joins TRBV6-6 and TRBJ1-5; 8 nucleotides line up with TRBD1. Germline lookup yields CDR1 MNHNY and CDR2 SVGAGI (reference sequence). CDR3 length: 14 amino acids. V gave up 6 bases and J gave up 2 bases; unmatched junction bases: 3. This CDR3 is CASSPGQGNQPQHF. For the CDR3, the DNA is TGTGCCAGCAGCCCGGGACAGGGCAATCAGCCCCAGCATTTT.

V is TRBV3-1 (or the pseudogene TRBV3-2) and J is TRBJ1-6, with D tentatively TRBD1 (6 bases). This CDR3 comprises 14 residues. Germline CDR1 and CDR2: LGHDT and YNNKEL (reference sequence). The germline V and J ends were trimmed by 4 bases and 5 bases, with 9 bases remaining between them. CDR3 in DNA: TGTGCCAGCAGCCCGCGACAGGATAATTCACCCCTCCACTTT. It yields the protein CASSPRQDNSPLHF.

The chain has TRBV6-1 and TRBJ2-1; 8 nucleotides align to TRBD1. CDR1 is MNHNS, CDR2 SASEGT, per germline. The CDR3 totals 16 residues. V shed 2 bases, J shed 1 base, and the junction held 4 bases outside the gene matches. The CDR3 DNA reads TGTGCCAGCAGTGAATACAGGACAGGGTCCTACAATGAGCAGTTCTTC. It translates to CASSEYRTGSYNEQFF.

The V gene is TRBV7-9, the J gene TRBJ1-4, with TRBD1 matching 7 bases. The V and J ends lost 5 bases and 10 bases, in that order; junction bases with no gene match: 13. Germline lookup yields CDR1 SEHNR and CDR2 FQNEAQ (reference sequence). The CDR3 covers 15 residues. DNA of the CDR3: TGTGCCAGCAGCCCCCAGCAGGGGGGCAGGGGAAAACTGTTTTTT. This gives the protein CASSPQQGGRGKLFF.

A single count supports this clone. The chain joins TRBV12-3 or TRBV12-4 to TRBJ2-1; D is perhaps TRBD2 (6 bases). V was trimmed by 4 bases and J by 7 bases, leaving 8 bases between them. CDR3 length: 12 amino acids. The CDR3 spells CASSWGLNEQFF. The CDR3 coding sequence is TGTGCCAGCAGTTGGGGACTGAATGAGCAGTTCTTC.

This clone came up a few times. The CDR3 nucleotides read TGTGCCAGCCTGGGGCAGCGGAACACTGAAGCTTTCTTT. Its translation: CASLGQRNTEAFF. V and J are TRBV25-1 and TRBJ1-1, with D perhaps matching TRBD1 (5 bases). The CDR3 extends over 13 amino acids. In germline, CDR1 is MGHDK, CDR2 SYGVNS. Trimming stripped 8 bases from V and 1 base from J, with 11 bases between.

The chain has TRBV6-1 and TRBJ1-2; D possibly corresponds to TRBD1 (5 bases). Trimming cost V 2 bases and J 0 bases, with 7 bases left between them. The germline gives CDR1 MNHNS, CDR2 SASEGT. This CDR3 region has 14 residues. Here the CDR3 reads CASSEQGSNYGYTF. CDR3 bases: TGTGCCAGCAGTGAACAGGGATCTAACTATGGCTACACCTTC.

This clone appeared once. J is TRBJ1-2 and V is TRBV11-1; 9 positions agree with TRBD1. Germline trimming cut 5 bases from V and 3 bases from J; bases unmatched to any gene: 7. The CDR3 consists of 15 residues. Germline V gives CDR1 SGHAT, CDR2 FQDESV (reference sequence). The CDR3, as DNA: TGTGCCAGCAGCAGACAGGGGGAAGAGGACTATGGCTACACCTTC. This encodes CASSRQGEEDYGYTF.

This sequence joins TRBV7-9 and TRBJ2-1; 8 nucleotides agree with TRBD2. Losses at the gene ends were 1 base for V and 2 bases for J; bases not matched to a gene: 4. CDR1 is SEHNR, CDR2 FQNEAQ, per germline (reference sequence). There are 16 residues in the CDR3. The CDR3 DNA reads as TGTGCCAGCAGCTTAGTAGCGGGACTTACCTACAATGAGCAGTTCTTC. It codes for CASSLVAGLTYNEQFF.

This CDR3 reads CAAGQERNQPQHF. The DNA for the CDR3 is TGTGCCGCCGGACAGGAGCGCAATCAGCCCCAGCATTTT. The rearrangement links TRBV6-5 to TRBJ1-5, with 7 nucleotides matching TRBD1. V gave up 11 bases and J gave up 2 bases; unmatched junction bases: 6. CDR3 length: 13 residues. Germline CDR1 and CDR2: MNHEY and SVGAGI.

Written as DNA, the CDR3 is TGTGCCAGCAGTTTAGGTGTCTCCTTGGGCAATGAGCAGTTCTTC. Protein: CASSLGVSLGNEQFF. V usage is TRBV28 and J usage is TRBJ2-1, with D hard to call. V lost 2 bases and J lost 6, with 14 bases in between. The CDR3 consists of 15 residues. Per germline, CDR1 MDHEN and CDR2 SYDVKM.

The rearrangement uses TRBV7-2 and TRBJ1-2, with D possibly matching TRBD1 (6 bases). Trimming cost V 4 bases and J 7 bases, with 13 bases left between them. CDR1 is SGHTA, CDR2 FQGNSA, per germline. The CDR3 loop spans 13 amino acids. This CDR3 reads CASSSGGISGYTF. The CDR3 nucleotides read TGTGCCAGCAGCTCCGGGGGCATATCTGGCTACACCTTC.

V usage is TRBV11-1 and J usage is TRBJ2-7, with TRBD1 matching over 9 bases. The germline V gene has CDR1 SGHAT and CDR2 FQDESV (reference sequence). After removal of 5 bases from V and 0 bases from J, the junction contained 5 bases not matched to a gene. The CDR3 consists of 15 residues. Written as DNA, the CDR3 is TGTGCCAGCAGCCCGAGGACAGGGGCCTCCTACGAGCAGTACTTC. Amino acid sequence: CASSPRTGASYEQYF. The full variable domain, in which reference TRBV11-1 and TRBJ2-7 provide the parts outside the CDR3, is EAEVAQSPRYKITEKSQAVAFWCDPISGHATLYWYRQILGQGPELLVQFQDESVVDDSQLPKDRFSAERLKGVDSTLKIQPAELGDSAMYLCASSPRTGASYEQYFGPGTRLTVT.

The V and J genes are TRBV7-9 and TRBJ1-5; D unresolved. Per germline, CDR1 SEHNR and CDR2 FQNEAQ (reference sequence). V shed 4 bases and J shed 0 bases, with 7 bases lying between them. CDR3 length: 14 residues. CDR3: CASSSTDSNQPQHF. CDR3 sequence (DNA): TGTGCCAGCAGCTCCACAGATAGCAATCAGCCCCAGCATTTT.